The 20 T cell receptor beta chains reported below all come from one sample, sequenced in a study of preoperative IRX-2 immunotherapy in early breast cancer. TCRdb's copy holds only in-frame clones and misses some; the assay was immunoSEQ multiplex PCR. The sample holds about 25,000 clones; approximately 96% are singletons and the top ten take roughly 16%. Treatment noted: preoperative locoregional IRX-2 cytokine immunotherapy. Sequencing used tumor tissue, obtained after IRX-2 immunotherapy. These receptors were taken from a human donor with breast cancer.

This clone showed up just once. V gene TRBV28 combines with J gene TRBJ2-7; the match to TRBD1 covers 8 bases. The CDR3 is made up of 14 amino acids. J gave up 3 bases and V 6 bases, and 7 bases lay outside the gene matches. Germline V CDR1 and CDR2: MDHEN, SYDVKM. For the CDR3, the DNA is TGTGCCAGCAGGCCGACAGGGGCGGACTACGAGCAGTACTTC. Translated: CASRPTGADYEQYF.

The rearrangement joins TRBV7-3 to TRBJ2-1, with TRBD2 identical over 12 bases. This CDR3 spans 15 amino acids. The V and J ends lost 2 bases and 4 bases, in that order; junction bases with no gene match: 0. From germline, CDR1 is SGHTA and CDR2 FQGTGA. Here the CDR3 DNA reads TGTGCCAGCAGCTTACTAGCGGGAGGGTACAATGAGCAGTTCTTC. It encodes CASSLLAGGYNEQFF. The whole variable domain, remainder taken from reference TRBV7-3 and TRBJ2-1, is GAGVSQTPSNKVTEKGKYVELRCDPISGHTALYWYRQSLGQGPEFLIYFQGTGAADDSGLPNDRFFAVRPEGSVSTLKIQRTERGDSAVYLCASSLLAGGYNEQFFGPGTRLTVL.

This chain joins TRBV28 and TRBJ2-1; the match to TRBD2 covers 10 bases. Germline V gene sequence: CDR1 MDHEN, CDR2 SYDVKM. CDR3 length: 15 amino acids. J gave up 5 bases and V 10 bases, and 11 bases lay outside the gene matches. The CDR3 spells CATVAWTSGNNEQFF. The CDR3 DNA reads TGTGCCACCGTCGCCTGGACTAGCGGTAACAATGAGCAGTTCTTC. Full variable domain (missing parts from reference TRBV28 and TRBJ2-1): DVKVTQSSRYLVKRTGEKVFLECVQDMDHENMFWYRQDPGLGLRLIYFSYDVKMKEKGDIPEGYSVSREKKERFSLILESASTNQTSMYLCATVAWTSGNNEQFFGPGTRLTVL.

This chain links TRBV9 with TRBJ2-2, with D maybe TRBD2 (5 bases). Germline values: CDR1 SGDLS, CDR2 YYNGEE. V dropped 4 bases and J dropped 6 bases, with 13 bases sitting between them. The CDR3 totals 14 residues. CDR3 amino acids: CASSPQVEAGELFF. The CDR3 DNA follows: TGTGCCAGCAGCCCCCAGGTGGAGGCCGGGGAGCTGTTTTTT.

This clone was detected only once. V usage is TRBV7-2 and J usage is TRBJ2-7; D is ambiguous. Trimming stripped 5 bases from V and 3 bases from J, with 8 bases between. The CDR3 is 12 amino acids. CDR1 and CDR2 (germline): SGHTA, FQGNSA. CDR3 region: CASSPLGYEQYF. The CDR3 DNA sequence: TGTGCCAGCAGCCCTCTTGGCTACGAGCAGTACTTC.

A single count supports this clone. This rearrangement joins TRBV19 to TRBJ2-4, with D tentatively TRBD1 (5 bases). The V gene's germline CDR1 is LNHDA and CDR2 SQIVND (reference sequence). The CDR3 consists of 13 residues. V was cut by 1 base and J by 9 bases, with 10 bases left in between. CDR3 sequence reads: CASSIAGFGIQYF. The CDR3 DNA reads as TGTGCCAGTAGTATAGCAGGGTTCGGCATTCAGTACTTC.

V is TRBV7-2 and J is TRBJ2-3, with D unresolved. The CDR3 is made up of 17 amino acids. Trimming stripped 2 bases from V and 0 bases from J, with 15 bases between. Germline values: CDR1 SGHTA, CDR2 FQGNSA. CDR3 nucleotides: TGTGCCAGCAGCTTAACTTCCTGGGCGGCTAGCACAGATACGCAGTATTTT. Translating gives CASSLTSWAASTDTQYF.

In this sample, this clone turned up once. This chain connects TRBV18 to TRBJ1-3, with TRBD1 as a possible D gene (6 bases). The length of the CDR3 is 15 residues. Trimming took 6 bases from V and 0 from J, leaving 12 bases between them. Germline CDR1 KGHSH, CDR2 LQKENI. The CDR3 DNA follows: TGTGCCAGCTCGACAGGCTCCGGCTCTGGAAACACCATATATTTT. Residues: CASSTGSGSGNTIYF.

This rearrangement joins TRBV25-1 to TRBJ2-4; D not resolved. Germline assignment: CDR1 MGHDK and CDR2 SYGVNS. The V gene lost 2 bases and the J gene lost 0 bases, with 14 bases spanning the gap. The CDR3 covers 17 residues. The CDR3 protein is CASSETGTVLAKNIQYF. For the CDR3, the DNA is TGTGCCAGCAGTGAAACGGGTACGGTCTTAGCCAAAAACATTCAGTACTTC.

This rearrangement joins TRBV5-1 to TRBJ2-3, with 12 nucleotides matching TRBD2. This CDR3 has 15 residues. Germline lookup yields CDR1 SGHRS and CDR2 YFSETQ. V dropped 1 base and J dropped 6; count of bases not matched to a gene: 3. CDR3 amino acids: CASSLPSGGGDTQYF. The CDR3 DNA sequence: TGCGCCAGCAGCTTGCCTAGCGGGGGGGGTGATACGCAGTATTTT. The full variable domain, in which reference TRBV5-1 and TRBJ2-3 provide the parts outside the CDR3, is KAGVTQTPRYLIKTRGQQVTLSCSPISGHRSVSWYQQTPGQGLQFLFEYFSETQRNKGNFPGRFSGRQFSNSRSEMNVSTLELGDSALYLCASSLPSGGGDTQYFGPGTRLTVL.

This sequence joins TRBV6-1 and TRBJ2-3; D is uncertain. In germline, CDR1 is MNHNS, CDR2 SASEGT. V was pared by 7 bases and J by 8 bases, with 19 bases between. This CDR3 has 14 residues. The CDR3 sequence: CASNITPNRGTQYF. The DNA of the CDR3 is TGTGCCAGCAACATCACCCCAAACCGTGGTACGCAGTATTTT.

The chain has TRBV29-1 and TRBJ2-2; D unresolved. Trimming took off 3 bases at V and 6 bases at J, with 11 bases between the two ends. There are 13 residues in the CDR3. Germline-derived CDR1 and CDR2 are SQVTM and ANQGSEA. CDR3 region: CSVDIRAPGELFF. The DNA of the CDR3 is TGCAGCGTTGATATCCGCGCCCCCGGGGAGCTGTTTTTT.

V usage is TRBV5-1 and J usage is TRBJ2-3; TRBD1 matches 9 bases. The CDR3 is made up of 17 amino acids. Germline trimming cut 2 bases from V and 6 bases from J; bases unmatched to any gene: 13. CDR1 SGHRS and CDR2 YFSETQ come from the germline V gene. The DNA for the CDR3 is TGCGCCAGCAGCTTCCGCGGACAGGGGAGGGGAGCGGATACGCAGTATTTT. Protein: CASSFRGQGRGADTQYF. Combining the CDR3 with reference TRBV5-1 and TRBJ2-3 gives the whole variable domain KAGVTQTPRYLIKTRGQQVTLSCSPISGHRSVSWYQQTPGQGLQFLFEYFSETQRNKGNFPGRFSGRQFSNSRSEMNVSTLELGDSALYLCASSFRGQGRGADTQYFGPGTRLTVL.

This rearrangement joins TRBV2 to TRBJ2-7; D unclear. The V gene lost 6 bases and the J gene lost 4 bases, with 4 bases spanning the gap. Germline values: CDR1 SNHLY, CDR2 FYNNEI. This CDR3 is built from 10 residues. The CDR3 sequence is CASRNYEQYF. The CDR3 DNA is TGTGCCAGCAGAAATTACGAGCAGTACTTC.

Here the CDR3 DNA reads TGCGCCAGCAGCCAAGATGCGGGCAGGGCTTTTTCACCCCTCCACTTT. Translating it yields CASSQDAGRAFSPLHF. The chain joins TRBV4-1 to TRBJ1-6, with D tentatively TRBD1 (5 bases). CDR1 MGHRA and CDR2 YSYEKL come from the germline V gene. Trimming shortened V by 0 bases and J by 9 bases, and 15 bases separated the two germline ends. The CDR3 is made up of 16 amino acids.

V gene TRBV5-1 combines with J gene TRBJ1-5; TRBD1 matches 7 bases. V trimming: 4 bases; J trimming: 4 bases; junction bases outside the gene matches: 5. Germline CDR1 and CDR2: SGHRS and YFSETQ. The CDR3 covers 14 residues. The CDR3 loop reads CASSPGQANQPQHF. The CDR3 DNA follows: TGCGCCAGCAGCCCAGGACAGGCTAATCAGCCCCAGCATTTT.

The rearrangement links TRBV6-1 to TRBJ2-5; tentative D call: TRBD2 (7 bases). Germline lookup yields CDR1 MNHNS and CDR2 SASEGT. This CDR3 has 13 amino acids. The V end lost 7 bases, the J end lost 7 bases, and 16 bases lay between the germline ends. CDR3: CASILGLGGTQYF. The CDR3 nucleotides read TGTGCCAGCATCCTCGGACTAGGGGGGACCCAGTACTTC.

Here the CDR3 DNA reads TGTGCCAGCAGCTTAGGACTAGCGGGGCTCACAGATACGCAGTATTTT. Protein: CASSLGLAGLTDTQYF. The V and J genes are TRBV13 and TRBJ2-3; 10 positions agree with TRBD2. The germline V gene encodes CDR1 PRHDT and CDR2 FYEKMQ (reference sequence). The CDR3 is 16 amino acids. The V gene end was trimmed by 0 bases and the J gene end by 2 bases; junction bases not matched to a gene: 2.

The CDR3 coding sequence is TGTGCCAGAAAGAAACCGGGACTAGCGATGGGGCAGTTCTTC. Its translation is CARKKPGLAMGQFF. This chain uses TRBV5-3 with TRBJ2-1, with 10 bases matching TRBD2. TRBV5-3 is an ORF; its function is uncertain. Trimming cost V 6 bases and J 12 bases; bases outside gene matches: 12. The CDR3 spans 14 residues.

The chain uses TRBV7-9 and TRBJ2-3; D remains ambiguous. This CDR3 has 18 residues. The germline V gene encodes CDR1 SEHNR and CDR2 FQNEAQ (reference sequence). Trimming shortened V by 4 bases and J by 0 bases, and 20 bases separated the two germline ends. CDR3 in amino acids: CASSSWGGQEVSTDTQYF. In nucleotides, the CDR3 is TGTGCCAGCAGCTCATGGGGTGGGCAGGAAGTTAGCACAGATACGCAGTATTTT.